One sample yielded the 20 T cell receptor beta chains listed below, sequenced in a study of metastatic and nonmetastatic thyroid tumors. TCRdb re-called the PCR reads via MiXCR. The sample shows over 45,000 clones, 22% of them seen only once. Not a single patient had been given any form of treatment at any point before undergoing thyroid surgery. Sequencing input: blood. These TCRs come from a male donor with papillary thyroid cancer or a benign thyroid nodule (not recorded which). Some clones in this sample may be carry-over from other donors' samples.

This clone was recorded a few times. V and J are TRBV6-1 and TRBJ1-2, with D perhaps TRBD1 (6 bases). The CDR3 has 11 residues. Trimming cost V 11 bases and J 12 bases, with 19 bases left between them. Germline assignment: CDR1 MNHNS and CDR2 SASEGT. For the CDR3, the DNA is TGTGCCTGCTCCCGGGGGGGCGGCAACACCTTC. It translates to CACSRGGGNTF.

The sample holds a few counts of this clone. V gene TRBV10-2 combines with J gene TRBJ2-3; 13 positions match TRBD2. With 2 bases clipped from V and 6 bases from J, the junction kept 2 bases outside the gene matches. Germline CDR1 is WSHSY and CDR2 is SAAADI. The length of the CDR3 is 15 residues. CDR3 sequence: CASSEGGLAGDTQYF. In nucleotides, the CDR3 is TGCGCCAGCAGTGAGGGGGGACTAGCGGGGGATACGCAGTATTTT.

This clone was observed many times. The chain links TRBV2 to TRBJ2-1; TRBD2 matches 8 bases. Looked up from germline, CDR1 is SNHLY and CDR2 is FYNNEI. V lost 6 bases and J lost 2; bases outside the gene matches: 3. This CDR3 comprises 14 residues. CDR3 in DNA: TGTGCCAGCAGCCAGCGGGAGACCTACAATGAGCAGTTCTTC. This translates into CASSQRETYNEQFF.

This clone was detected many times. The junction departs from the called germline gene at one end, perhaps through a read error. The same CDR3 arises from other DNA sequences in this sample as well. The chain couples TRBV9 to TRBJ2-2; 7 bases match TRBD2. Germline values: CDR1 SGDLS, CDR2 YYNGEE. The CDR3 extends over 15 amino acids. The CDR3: CASSEGGSNTGELFF. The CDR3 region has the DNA TGTGCCAGCAGCGAGGGAGGGTCAAACACCGGGGAGCTGTTCTTT.

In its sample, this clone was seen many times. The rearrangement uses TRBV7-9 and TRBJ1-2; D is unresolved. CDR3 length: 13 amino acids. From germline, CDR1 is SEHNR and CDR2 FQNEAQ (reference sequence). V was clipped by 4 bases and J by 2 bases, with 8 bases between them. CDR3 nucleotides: TGTGCCAGCAGCTCAGGCGGGAACTATGGCTACACCTTC. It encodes CASSSGGNYGYTF.

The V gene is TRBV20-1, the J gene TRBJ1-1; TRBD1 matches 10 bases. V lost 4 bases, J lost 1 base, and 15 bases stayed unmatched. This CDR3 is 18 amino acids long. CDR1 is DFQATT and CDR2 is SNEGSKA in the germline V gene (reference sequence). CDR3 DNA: TGCAGTGCTAACCGGGACAGGGGAAGGTGGGGGACGAACACTGAAGCTTTCTTT. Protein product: CSANRDRGRWGTNTEAFF.

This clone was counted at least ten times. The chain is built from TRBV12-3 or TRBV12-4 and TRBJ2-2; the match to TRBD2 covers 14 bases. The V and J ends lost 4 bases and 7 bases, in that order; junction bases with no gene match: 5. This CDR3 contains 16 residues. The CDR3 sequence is CASSSGLAGGGGELFF. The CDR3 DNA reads TGTGCCAGCAGTTCTGGACTAGCGGGAGGCGGCGGGGAGCTGTTTTTT.

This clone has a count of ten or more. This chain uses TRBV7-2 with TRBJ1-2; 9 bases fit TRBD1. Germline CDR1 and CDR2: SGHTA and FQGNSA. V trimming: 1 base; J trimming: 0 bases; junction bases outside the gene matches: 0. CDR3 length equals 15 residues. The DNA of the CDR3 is TGTGCCAGCAGCTTAGGACAGGGGGCTAACTATGGCTACACCTTC. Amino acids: CASSLGQGANYGYTF.

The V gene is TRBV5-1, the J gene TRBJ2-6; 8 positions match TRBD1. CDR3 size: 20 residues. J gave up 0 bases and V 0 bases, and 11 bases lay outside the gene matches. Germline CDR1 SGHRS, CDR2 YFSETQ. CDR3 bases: TGCGCCAGCAGCTTGGTAGGGCCCGGGACAGGCCTCTCTGGGGCCAACGTCCTGACTTTC. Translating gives CASSLVGPGTGLSGANVLTF.

CDR3: CASSRGDRTNTEAFF. CDR3 nucleotide sequence: TGCGCCAGCAGCCGGGGGGACAGGACGAACACTGAAGCTTTCTTT. V gene TRBV5-1 combines with J gene TRBJ1-1; 8 bases agree with TRBD1. Unmatched junction bases numbered 6, after V lost 4 bases and J lost 1 base. Germline-derived CDR1 and CDR2 are SGHRS and YFSETQ. This CDR3 has 15 amino acids.

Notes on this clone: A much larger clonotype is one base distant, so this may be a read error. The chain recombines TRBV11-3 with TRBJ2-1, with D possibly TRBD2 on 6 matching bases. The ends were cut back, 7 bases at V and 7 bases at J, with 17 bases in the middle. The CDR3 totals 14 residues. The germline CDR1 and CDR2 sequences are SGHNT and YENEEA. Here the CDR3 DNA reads TGTGCCAGCATCCCCCGGGACTCCTCAAATGAGCAGTTCTTC. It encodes CASIPRDSSNEQFF.

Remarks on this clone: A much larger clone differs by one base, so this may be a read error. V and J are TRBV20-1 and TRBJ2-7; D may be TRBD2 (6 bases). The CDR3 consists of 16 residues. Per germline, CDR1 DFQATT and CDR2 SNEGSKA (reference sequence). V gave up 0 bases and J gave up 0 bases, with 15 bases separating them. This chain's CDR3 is CSARDPGLSASYEQYF. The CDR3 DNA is TGCAGTGCTAGAGATCCTGGACTATCGGCCTCCTACGAGCAGTACTTC.

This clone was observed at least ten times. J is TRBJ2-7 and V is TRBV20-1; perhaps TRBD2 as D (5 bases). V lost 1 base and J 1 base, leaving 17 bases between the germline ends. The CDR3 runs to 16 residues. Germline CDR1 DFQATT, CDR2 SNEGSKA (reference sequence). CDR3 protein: CSARGPGVGPSYEQYF. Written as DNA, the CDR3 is TGCAGTGCTAGAGGTCCCGGGGTAGGTCCTTCCTACGAGCAGTACTTC.

The CDR3 sequence: CAISDVGSQETQYF. In DNA form, the CDR3 reads TGTGCCATCAGTGATGTGGGTTCTCAAGAGACCCAGTACTTC. The gene calls are TRBV10-3 and TRBJ2-5, with D unresolved. Trimming shortened V by 3 bases and J by 2 bases, and 10 bases separated the two germline ends. Germline CDR1 is ENHRY and CDR2 is SYGVKD. CDR3 length equals 14 residues.

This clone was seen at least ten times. The CDR3: CASSIVEAGGGYNEQFF. Here the CDR3 DNA reads TGTGCCAGTAGTATAGTGGAAGCGGGAGGGGGCTACAATGAGCAGTTCTTC. The rearrangement joins TRBV19 to TRBJ2-1; 10 bases match TRBD2. V lost 1 base, J lost 3 bases, and 6 bases stayed unmatched. Germline CDR1 and CDR2: LNHDA and SQIVND (reference sequence). CDR3 length: 17 amino acids.

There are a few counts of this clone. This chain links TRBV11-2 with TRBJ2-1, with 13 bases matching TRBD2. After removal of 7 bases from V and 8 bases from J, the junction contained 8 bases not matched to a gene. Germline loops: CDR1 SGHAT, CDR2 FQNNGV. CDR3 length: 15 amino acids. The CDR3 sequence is CASISSGLAGYEQFF. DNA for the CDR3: TGTGCCAGCATCTCGTCGGGACTAGCGGGATATGAGCAGTTCTTC.

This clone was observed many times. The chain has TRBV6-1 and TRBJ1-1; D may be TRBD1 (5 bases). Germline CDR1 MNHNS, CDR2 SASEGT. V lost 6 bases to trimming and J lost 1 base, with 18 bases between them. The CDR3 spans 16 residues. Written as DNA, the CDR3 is TGTGCCAGCAGAGGCAGCTACCCCCAGGGGAACACTGAAGCTTTCTTT. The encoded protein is CASRGSYPQGNTEAFF.

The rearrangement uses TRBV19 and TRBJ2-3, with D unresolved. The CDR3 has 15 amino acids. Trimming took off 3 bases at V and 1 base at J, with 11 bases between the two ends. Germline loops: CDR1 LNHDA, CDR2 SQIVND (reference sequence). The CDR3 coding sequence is TGTGCCAGTAGTATCGGGCCTCCCCGCACAGATACGCAGTATTTT. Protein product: CASSIGPPRTDTQYF.

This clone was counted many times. DNA of the CDR3: TGTGCCAGCAGTGCGGCAGGACTAGTCAATGAGCAGTTCTTC. As protein: CASSAAGLVNEQFF. The chain joins TRBV6-1 to TRBJ2-1; 7 nucleotides line up with TRBD2. The V segment lost 4 bases and the J segment 6 bases; nucleotides outside the gene matches: 6. This CDR3 contains 14 residues. Germline CDR1 is MNHNS and CDR2 is SASEGT.

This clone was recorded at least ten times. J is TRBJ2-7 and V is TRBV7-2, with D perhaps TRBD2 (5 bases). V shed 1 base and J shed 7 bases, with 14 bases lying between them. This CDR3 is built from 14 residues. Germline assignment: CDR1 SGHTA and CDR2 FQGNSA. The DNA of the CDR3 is TGTGCCAGCAGCTTAGGTACCGCGGGCTGGGAGCAGTACTTC. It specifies CASSLGTAGWEQYF.